The source of this T cell receptor (beta chain) is a study of blood T cells in healthy people across ages. Overall study results and limits: Estimates of diversity drawn from one million T cells were considered underestimates. CMV infection status of these donors was not known.

Donor samples were obtained from healthy Caucasian individuals from Russia, aged about 6 to 100. The germline gives CDR1 MNHEY, CDR2 SVGAGI. There are 13 residues in the CDR3. V was clipped by 0 bases and J by 10 bases; unmatched bases: 4. Only a few counts were recorded for this clonotype. Its target is not known. A second PCR, run for 7 to 11 cycles, used a sample-barcoded 5' primer plus a J-beta primer mix. TCRdb recomputed calls from the 5' RACE reads with MiXCR, one row per CDR3 protein. The sample lists some 860,000 distinct CDR3 sequences, more than 55% occurring once. Source material: blood. The TCR sequence derives from a man aged 35 to 55 in good health. The J gene is TRBJ2-7, the V gene TRBV6-5; 9 bases map to TRBD1. In DNA, the CDR3 is TGTGCCAGCAGTTACTCGGAGGGACAGGGCCAGTACTTC. Its translation is CASSYSEGQGQYF.